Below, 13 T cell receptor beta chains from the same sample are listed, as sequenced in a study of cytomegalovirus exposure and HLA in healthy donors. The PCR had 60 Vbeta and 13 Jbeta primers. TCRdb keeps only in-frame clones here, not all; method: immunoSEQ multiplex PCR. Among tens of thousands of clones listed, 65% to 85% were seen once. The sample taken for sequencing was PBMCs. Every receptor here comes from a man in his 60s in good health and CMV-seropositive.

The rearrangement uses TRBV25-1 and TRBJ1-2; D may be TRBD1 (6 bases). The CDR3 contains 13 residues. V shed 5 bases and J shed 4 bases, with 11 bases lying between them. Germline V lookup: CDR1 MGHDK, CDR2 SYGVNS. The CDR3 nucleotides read TGTGCCAGCAGTACAGGGTATCGCTATGGCTACACCTTC. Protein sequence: CASSTGYRYGYTF.

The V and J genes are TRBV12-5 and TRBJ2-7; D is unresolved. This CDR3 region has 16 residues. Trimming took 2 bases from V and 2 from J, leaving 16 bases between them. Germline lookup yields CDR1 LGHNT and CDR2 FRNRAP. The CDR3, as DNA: TGTGCTAGTGGTTTGATTCTAACTTTAAACCCCTACGAGCAGTACTTC. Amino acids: CASGLILTLNPYEQYF.

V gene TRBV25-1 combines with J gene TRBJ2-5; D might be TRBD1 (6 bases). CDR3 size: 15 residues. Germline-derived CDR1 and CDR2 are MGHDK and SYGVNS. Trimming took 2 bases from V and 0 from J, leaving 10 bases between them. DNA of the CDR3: TGTGCCAGCAGTGAAGGAACAGGGCACCAAGAGACCCAGTACTTC. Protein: CASSEGTGHQETQYF.

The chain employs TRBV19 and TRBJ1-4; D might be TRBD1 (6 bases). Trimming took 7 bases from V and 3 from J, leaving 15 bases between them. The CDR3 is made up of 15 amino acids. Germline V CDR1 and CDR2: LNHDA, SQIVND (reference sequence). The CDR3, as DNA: TGTGCCAGTAAGGACAGACAACCATCTAATGAAAAACTGTTTTTT. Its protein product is CASKDRQPSNEKLFF.

DNA of the CDR3: TGTGCCAGCAGTGGGCTAGGGACAGCAAACACTGAAGCTTTCTTT. It encodes CASSGLGTANTEAFF. The V gene is TRBV27, the J gene TRBJ1-1; 7 nucleotides align to TRBD1. CDR3 size: 15 residues. In germline, CDR1 is MNHEY, CDR2 SMNVEV (reference sequence). The junction had 8 bases not matched to a gene; V was cut back by 5 bases and J by 2 bases.

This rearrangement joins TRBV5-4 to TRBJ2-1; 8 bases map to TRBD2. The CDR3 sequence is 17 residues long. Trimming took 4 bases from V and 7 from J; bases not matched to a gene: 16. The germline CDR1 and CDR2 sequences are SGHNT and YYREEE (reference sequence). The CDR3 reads CASSPPGVAGGPNEQFF. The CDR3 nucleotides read TGTGCCAGCAGCCCACCTGGGGTGGCGGGGGGTCCTAATGAGCAGTTCTTC.

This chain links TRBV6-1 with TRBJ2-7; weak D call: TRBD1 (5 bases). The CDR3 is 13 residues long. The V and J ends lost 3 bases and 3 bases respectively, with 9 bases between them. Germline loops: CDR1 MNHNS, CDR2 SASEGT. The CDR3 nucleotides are TGTGCCAGCAGTGATAGGACAATCTACGAGCAGTACTTC. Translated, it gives CASSDRTIYEQYF.

Here the CDR3 reads CASSIEPDSTGELFF. Here the CDR3 DNA reads TGTGCCAGTAGTATAGAACCGGACAGCACCGGGGAGCTGTTTTTT. The chain is built from TRBV19 and TRBJ2-2; D may be TRBD1 (6 bases). The V end lost 0 bases, the J end lost 4 bases, and 9 bases lay between the germline ends. From germline, CDR1 is LNHDA and CDR2 SQIVND (reference sequence). The CDR3 consists of 15 residues.

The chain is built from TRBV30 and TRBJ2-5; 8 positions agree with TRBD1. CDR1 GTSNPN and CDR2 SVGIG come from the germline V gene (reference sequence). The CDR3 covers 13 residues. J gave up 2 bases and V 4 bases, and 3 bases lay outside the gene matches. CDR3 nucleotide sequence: TGTGCCTGGACGGGACAGGCTCAAGAGACCCAGTACTTC. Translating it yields CAWTGQAQETQYF.

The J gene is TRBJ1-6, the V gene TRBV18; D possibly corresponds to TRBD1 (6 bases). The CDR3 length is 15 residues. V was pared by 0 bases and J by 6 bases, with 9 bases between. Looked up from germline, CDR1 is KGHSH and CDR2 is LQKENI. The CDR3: CASSPPSGANSPLHF. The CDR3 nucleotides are TGTGCCAGCTCACCACCCTCAGGGGCTAATTCACCCCTCCACTTT.

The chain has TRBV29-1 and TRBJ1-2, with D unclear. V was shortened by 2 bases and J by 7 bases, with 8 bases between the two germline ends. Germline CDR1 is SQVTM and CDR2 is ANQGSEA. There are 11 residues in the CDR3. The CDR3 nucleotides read TGCAGCGTTGAAAGCGGTCGTGGCTACACCTTC. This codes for CSVESGRGYTF.

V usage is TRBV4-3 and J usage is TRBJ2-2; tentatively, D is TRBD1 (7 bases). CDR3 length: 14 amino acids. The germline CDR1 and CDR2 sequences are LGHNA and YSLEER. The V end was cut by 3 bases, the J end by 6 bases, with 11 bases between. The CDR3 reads CASSHTGEAGELFF. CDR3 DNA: TGCGCCAGCAGCCATACAGGGGAGGCCGGGGAGCTGTTTTTT.

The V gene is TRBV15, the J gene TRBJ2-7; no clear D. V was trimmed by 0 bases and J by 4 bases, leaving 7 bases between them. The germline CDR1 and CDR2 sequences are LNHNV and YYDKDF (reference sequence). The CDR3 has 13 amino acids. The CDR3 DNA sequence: TGTGCCACCAGCAGAGAAGGCAGGTACGAGCAGTACTTC. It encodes CATSREGRYEQYF.